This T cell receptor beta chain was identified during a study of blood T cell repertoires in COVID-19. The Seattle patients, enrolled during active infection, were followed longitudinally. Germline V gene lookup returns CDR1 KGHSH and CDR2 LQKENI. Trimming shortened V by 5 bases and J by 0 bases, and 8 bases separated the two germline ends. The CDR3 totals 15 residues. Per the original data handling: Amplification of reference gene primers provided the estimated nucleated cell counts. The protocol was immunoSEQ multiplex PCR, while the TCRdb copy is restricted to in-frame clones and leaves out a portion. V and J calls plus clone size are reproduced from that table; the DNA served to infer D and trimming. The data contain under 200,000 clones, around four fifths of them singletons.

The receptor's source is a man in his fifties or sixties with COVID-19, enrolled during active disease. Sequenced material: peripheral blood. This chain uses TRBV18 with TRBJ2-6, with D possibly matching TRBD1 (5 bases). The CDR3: CASSTTASGANVLTF. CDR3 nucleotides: TGTGCCAGCTCAACGACAGCCTCTGGGGCCAACGTCCTGACTTTC.